Following are 24 T cell receptor beta chains from one sample sequenced in a study of T cells in Graves' hyperthyroidism and ophthalmopathy. Template material for amplifying TCR beta CDR3 regions consisted of RNA transcripts. First-round RT-PCR targeting the TCR CDR3 was performed with the HTBI primer set. Each CDR3 protein is one row after TCRdb ran MiXCR on the multiplex PCR reads. The profile shows 500,000 or so distinct CDR3 sequences, 17% of them singletons. What was sequenced was blood. These receptors all stem from a young woman with Graves' ophthalmopathy.

The CDR3 DNA is TGTGCCAGCAGCTTGCCAAGGTTCTCTGGAAACACCATATATTTT. Translating gives CASSLPRFSGNTIYF. The chain recombines TRBV5-5 with TRBJ1-3; no definite D call. The V gene's germline CDR1 is SGHKS and CDR2 YYEKEE (reference sequence). Trimming removed 1 base from V and 0 bases from J, with 8 bases in between. This CDR3 spans 15 amino acids.

This clonotype was observed at least ten times. The chain is built from TRBV20-1 and TRBJ1-5; D call uncertain. In germline, CDR1 is DFQATT, CDR2 SNEGSKA (reference sequence). The CDR3 has 15 residues. V was clipped by 3 bases and J by 1 base, with 13 bases between them. Here the CDR3 DNA reads TGCAGTGCTAGTTCGGGAATACGGAGCAATCAGCCCCAGCATTTT. This encodes CSASSGIRSNQPQHF.

This clonotype has only a few counts. CDR3 sequence (DNA): TGTGCCAGCAGTACAAGCGGGGGGGACACAGATACGCAGTATTTT. It encodes CASSTSGGDTDTQYF. The rearrangement joins TRBV27 to TRBJ2-3; 10 bases are a match to TRBD2. The germline gives CDR1 MNHEY, CDR2 SMNVEV (reference sequence). This CDR3 has 15 amino acids. After removal of 5 bases from V and 2 bases from J, the junction contained 4 bases not matched to a gene.

The sample holds one count of this clonotype. This could be a read error, since a much larger clone is one nucleotide away. The rearrangement links TRBV11-2 to TRBJ2-5; 10 bases agree with TRBD2. This CDR3 contains 18 residues. Germline assignment: CDR1 SGHAT and CDR2 FQNNGV. The V and J ends lost 2 bases and 6 bases, in that order; junction bases with no gene match: 15. The CDR3 nucleotides are TGTGCCAGCAGCTTAATGAGCGGGGGGGTCCGCATGGGAAAGACCCAGTACTTC. Its protein product is CASSLMSGGVRMGKTQYF.

The rearrangement uses TRBV7-9 and TRBJ2-7; 8 bases fit TRBD2. Germline loops: CDR1 SEHNR, CDR2 FQNEAQ (reference sequence). V trimming: 5 bases; J trimming: 7 bases; junction bases outside the gene matches: 16. The CDR3 consists of 16 residues. CDR3 in DNA: TGTGCCAGCAGCGAACCCCCCGCCGGGACTAGAGTGGAGCAGTACTTC. This sequence encodes CASSEPPAGTRVEQYF.

This clonotype was detected ten times or more. A much bigger clone sits one base away, suggesting this may be a read error. V is TRBV6-1 and J is TRBJ2-1; D ambiguous. The CDR3 spans 11 residues. Germline values: CDR1 MNHNS, CDR2 SASEGT. Trimming removed 3 bases from V and 6 bases from J, with 3 bases in between. CDR3 sequence: CASSDFNEQFF. The CDR3 DNA reads TGTGCCAGCAGTGATTTCAATGAGCAGTTCTTC.

As to this clonotype: Given the absence of the conserved phenylalanine or tryptophan at the CDR3 end, a read error is likely. J is TRBJ1-2 and V is TRBV28; weak D call: TRBD1 (6 bases). Deletions cut 6 bases from V and 4 bases from J, with 12 bases between. CDR3 size: 13 residues. CDR1 and CDR2 (germline): MDHEN, SYDVKM. CDR3 DNA: TGTGCCAGCAGAACTACAGGGACCTATGGCTACACCTCC. As protein: CASRTTGTYGYTS.

The chain employs TRBV27 and TRBJ1-6; no clear D. Per germline, CDR1 MNHEY and CDR2 SMNVEV (reference sequence). The V end was cut by 7 bases, the J end by 7 bases, with 11 bases between. This CDR3 is built from 13 residues. CDR3 DNA sequence: TGTGCCAGCAAAATACCCCCCAATTCACCCCTCCACTTT. Translation: CASKIPPNSPLHF.

The table lists this clonotype with many counts. The V and J genes are TRBV7-8 and TRBJ2-7; D remains unclear. Trimming shortened V by 5 bases and J by 3 bases, and 8 bases separated the two germline ends. Looked up from germline, CDR1 is SGHVS and CDR2 is FQNEAQ. The length of the CDR3 is 12 residues. DNA of the CDR3: TGTGCCAGCAGCCCCAACAGCTACGAGCAGTACTTC. Protein product: CASSPNSYEQYF.

This clonotype was seen ten or more times. The chain couples TRBV28 to TRBJ1-1, with D perhaps TRBD1 (5 bases). Trimming took off 1 base at V and 0 bases at J, with 9 bases between the two ends. Germline V gene data show CDR1 as MDHEN and CDR2 as SYDVKM. This CDR3 has 15 residues. The CDR3 loop reads CASSLLRQLNTEAFF. CDR3 sequence (DNA): TGTGCCAGCAGTTTATTACGACAGTTGAACACTGAAGCTTTCTTT.

This clonotype came up a few times. This rearrangement joins TRBV6-1 to TRBJ2-3; no clear D. The germline gives CDR1 MNHNS, CDR2 SASEGT. This CDR3 has 13 residues. Trimming pared 4 bases from V and 3 bases from J, leaving 8 bases between. For the CDR3, the DNA is TGTGCCAGCAGTGGCCCGGTGACAGATACGCAGTATTTT. The encoded protein is CASSGPVTDTQYF.

This clonotype showed up many times. This sequence joins TRBV27 and TRBJ2-5; unclear D gene. Trimming removed 2 bases from V and 4 bases from J, with 14 bases in between. From germline, CDR1 is MNHEY and CDR2 SMNVEV (reference sequence). The CDR3 is made up of 15 amino acids. The DNA for the CDR3 is TGTGCCAGCAGTTTAACTGGCTCCTGGGGAGAGACCCAGTACTTC. It yields the protein CASSLTGSWGETQYF.

This clonotype has a handful of counts. The chain carries TRBV11-2 and TRBJ1-6, with D unclear. Trimming removed 2 bases at V and 2 bases at J, with 1 base between. Germline CDR1 is SGHAT and CDR2 is FQNNGV. CDR3 length: 13 amino acids. CDR3: CASSLTYNSPLHF. The DNA for the CDR3 is TGTGCCAGCAGCTTAACCTATAATTCACCCCTCCACTTT.

The V call is TRBV28, the J call TRBJ2-3, with no clear D. This CDR3 is 15 amino acids long. Germline V gene sequence: CDR1 MDHEN, CDR2 SYDVKM. The V end was cut by 9 bases, the J end by 1 base, with 17 bases between. CDR3 nucleotides: TGTGCCAGTAATGCGGCGCGATCAGGCACAGATACGCAGTATTTT. This translates into CASNAARSGTDTQYF.

The V call is TRBV11-2, the J call TRBJ2-7, with TRBD1 as a possible D gene (6 bases). The CDR3 loop spans 15 amino acids. CDR1 is SGHAT and CDR2 is FQNNGV in the germline V gene. The V gene lost 8 bases and the J gene lost 0 bases, with 17 bases spanning the gap. CDR3 nucleotide sequence: TGTGCCAGCGGATCCTCACAGGACAGCTCCTACGAGCAGTACTTC. This codes for CASGSSQDSSYEQYF.

This clonotype was seen ten or more times. This chain uses TRBV28 with TRBJ2-3; D is perhaps TRBD1 or TRBD2 (5 bases each). This CDR3 contains 15 residues. V shed 4 bases and J shed 1 base, with 12 bases lying between them. Per the germline V gene, CDR1 is MDHEN and CDR2 is SYDVKM. The CDR3, as DNA: TGTGCCAGCAGTTCAGGGACCGCAGGCACAGATACGCAGTATTTT. Its protein is CASSSGTAGTDTQYF. Together with reference TRBV28 and TRBJ2-3, the CDR3 gives the full variable domain: DVKVTQSSRYLVKRTGEKVFLECVQDMDHENMFWYRQDPGLGLRLIYFSYDVKMKEKGDIPEGYSVSREKKERFSLILESASTNQTSMYLCASSSGTAGTDTQYFGPGTRLTVL.

With regard to this clonotype: A read error may produce the germline difference seen at one junction end. The chain couples TRBV12-3 or TRBV12-4 to TRBJ1-2; a weak D match, TRBD1 (5 bases). This CDR3 region has 14 residues. DNA of the CDR3: TGTACCAGCAATCCTATCGGGGGGTTGGGGGGCTACACCTTC. This sequence encodes CTSNPIGGLGGYTF.

The table lists this clonotype with many counts. The chain carries TRBV30 and TRBJ2-7; no definite D call. Per the germline V gene, CDR1 is GTSNPN and CDR2 is SVGIG (reference sequence). CDR3 length: 14 residues. Trimming left V 0 bases short and J 2 bases short, with 11 bases between. CDR3 sequence reads: CAWSVLRYPYEQYF. CDR3 nucleotides: TGTGCCTGGAGTGTACTACGCTATCCCTACGAGCAGTACTTC.

This chain links TRBV7-2 with TRBJ1-4; no definite D call. This CDR3 has 14 amino acids. Germline V gene lookup returns CDR1 SGHTA and CDR2 FQGNSA. V gave up 5 bases and J gave up 7 bases, with 14 bases separating them. The chain's CDR3 is CASSPLGSTEKLFF. Written as DNA, the CDR3 is TGTGCCAGCAGCCCTCTAGGTTCTACTGAAAAACTGTTTTTT.

This clonotype was recorded a few times. V gene TRBV5-6 combines with J gene TRBJ1-6; possibly TRBD1 for D (5 bases). The CDR3 is 22 amino acids. V was trimmed by 4 bases and J by 3 bases, leaving 32 bases between them. Germline-derived CDR1 and CDR2 are SGHDT and YYEEEE. The CDR3, as DNA: TGTGCCAGCAGCCTCACTTGGACACTGAGGCCCAACCGCCCTCGCTATAATTCACCCCTCCACTTT. This translates into CASSLTWTLRPNRPRYNSPLHF.

V and J are TRBV27 and TRBJ1-5; the D gene is possibly TRBD1 (6 bases). CDR1 and CDR2 from the germline V gene are MNHEY and SMNVEV (reference sequence). CDR3 size: 14 residues. V was shortened by 2 bases and J by 7 bases, with 12 bases between the two germline ends. CDR3 DNA: TGTGCCAGCAGTTTAATGGCAGGGGACCAGCCCCAGCATTTT. Its protein is CASSLMAGDQPQHF.

The table lists this clonotype with many counts. V usage is TRBV7-8 and J usage is TRBJ2-1; the D gene is possibly TRBD2 (6 bases). Germline CDR1 reads SGHVS; CDR2 reads FQNEAQ. V was pared by 1 base and J by 12 bases, with 13 bases between. The CDR3 length is 13 residues. The CDR3 here is CASSLENRRGQFF. CDR3 coding DNA: TGTGCCAGCAGCTTAGAGAACAGGCGGGGGCAGTTCTTC.

Ten or more counts support this clonotype. The chain couples TRBV12-3 or TRBV12-4 to TRBJ1-1; D possibly corresponds to TRBD1 (6 bases). The V gene lost 7 bases and the J gene lost 1 base, with 13 bases spanning the gap. The CDR3 is 14 residues long. Written as DNA, the CDR3 is TGTGCCAGCACCAGCAGGGGCTCGAACACTGAAGCTTTCTTT. Amino acid sequence: CASTSRGSNTEAFF.

The genes are TRBV11-2 and TRBJ2-3; TRBD1 aligns across 10 bases. The CDR3 loop spans 18 amino acids. The germline CDR1 and CDR2 sequences are SGHAT and FQNNGV. With V trimmed by 5 bases and J by 0 bases, 11 bases remained unmatched. This chain's CDR3 is CASSPDRGGTTSTDTQYF. The DNA of the CDR3 is TGTGCCAGCAGCCCGGACAGGGGGGGAACGACTAGCACAGATACGCAGTATTTT.